Listed below are T cell receptor beta chains from one sample, sequenced in a study of read filtering for tumor transcriptome and immune sequencing. From the reads, TCRdb called clonotypes with MiXCR, one entry per CDR3 protein. Among 37,000 or so distinct CDR3 sequences listed, 12% to 15% were seen once. What was sequenced was a population of CD138-negative cells sorted from bone marrow. These TCRs come from a donor at least 40 years old with multiple myeloma. Both conserved end residues are part of each CDR3. A D gene is named only where the DNA matches it firmly. Not every row has a clone size; where given, it reads once, few, many or a size class.

>TRBJ2-2|TRBV7-9|TRBD1|many
TGTGCCAGCGGACAGGGGACAAACACCGGGGAGCTGTTTTTT
CASGQGTNTGELFF
>TRBJ2-3|TRBV23-1|TRBD2|-
TGCGCCAGCAGTCAGGCCGCGGGAGTTAGCACAGATACGCAGTATTTT
CASSQAAGVSTDTQYF
>TRBJ2-1|TRBV20-1|-|many
TGCAGTGCGGGAGAGGCGGGCAATGAGCAGTTCTTC
CSAGEAGNEQFF
>TRBJ1-5|TRBV12-3/TRBV12-4|TRBD1|many
TGTGCCAGCAGTGTCACAGGGGGGGAACAGCCCCAGCATTTT
CASSVTGGEQPQHF
>TRBJ2-7|TRBV7-9|TRBD1|many
TGTGCCAGCAGCCCGACAGGGAGCTCCTACGAGCAGTACTTC
CASSPTGSSYEQYF
>TRBJ2-3|TRBV2|-|-
TGTACCAGCACCGTTGACGGGAGCTTCACAGATACGCAGTATTTT
CTSTVDGSFTDTQYF
>TRBJ2-2|TRBV12-3/TRBV12-4|TRBD1|many
TGTGCCAGCAGTTTATACAGGGGCGAGGAGCTGTTTTTT
CASSLYRGEELFF
>TRBJ2-7|TRBV11-2|-|many
TGTGCCAGCAGCTTTTCCCTTGCGGGACTGTACGAGCAGTACTTC
CASSFSLAGLYEQYF
>TRBJ2-7|TRBV28|-|many
TGTGCCAGCAGCCAGAGCGGACAATTTCCCTACGAGCAGTACTTC
CASSQSGQFPYEQYF
>TRBJ2-4|TRBV27|TRBD2|many
TGTGCCAGCAGTTTATCGGCTAGCGGGAGAAACATTCAGTACTTC
CASSLSASGRNIQYF
>TRBJ1-1|TRBV11-2|-|many
TGTGCCAGCAGCTCCGGACAGCTTCCAGGGACTGAAGCTTTCTTT
CASSSGQLPGTEAFF
>TRBJ1-2|TRBV28|-|-
TGTGCCAGCAGCCGTCAATATGGCTACACCTTC
CASSRQYGYTF
>TRBJ1-1|TRBV30|-|many
TGTGCCTGGACGCTACAGGTGAACACTGAAGCTTTCTTT
CAWTLQVNTEAFF
>TRBJ1-5|TRBV19|-|many
TGTGCCAGTAGTCCCGGAGGCACCAATCAGCCCCAGCATTTT
CASSPGGTNQPQHF
>TRBJ2-2|TRBV6-6|TRBD1|many
TGTGCCAGCAGGGTTCCCACAGGGGGCAGGGAGCTGTTTTTT
CASRVPTGGRELFF
>TRBJ2-2|TRBV3-1|-|many
TGTGCCAGCAGCCAGAACACCGGGGAGCTGTTTTTT
CASSQNTGELFF
>TRBJ1-6|TRBV6-5|-|many
TGTGCCAGCAGTTACTACAGGGAAATCGACTCACCCCTCCACTTT
CASSYYREIDSPLHF
>TRBJ2-1|TRBV6-5|-|many
TGTGCCAGCAACCCCTCGGGACTCAACAATGAGCAGTTCTTC
CASNPSGLNNEQFF
>TRBJ2-6|TRBV4-1|-|few
TGCGCCAGCAGCCCCTCGGGGGCCAACGTCCTGACTTTC
CASSPSGANVLTF
>TRBJ2-7|TRBV20-1|TRBD2|-
TGCACCCACCGGGGGGGGGGCGACGAGCAGTACTTC
CTHRGGGDEQYF
>TRBJ1-2|TRBV29-1|TRBD1|many
TGCAGCGTTGCCCCCTCGACAGGGCGGTTCAGCTACACCTTC
CSVAPSTGRFSYTF
>TRBJ2-1|TRBV20-1|TRBD2|many
TGCAGTGCTAGAGATCTGGCGGGAGGCTCCTACAATGAGCAGTTCTTC
CSARDLAGGSYNEQFF
>TRBJ1-1|TRBV7-9|TRBD1|-
TGTGCCAGCAGCCGGACAGGAAATGATGGCACTGAAGCTTTCTTT
CASSRTGNDGTEAFF
>TRBJ2-1|TRBV6-6|TRBD2|many
TGTGCCAGTCAGACTAGCGGGAGTAGTAATGAGCAGTTCTTC
CASQTSGSSNEQFF
>TRBJ2-7|TRBV6-5|-|many
TGTGCCAGCAGGTCGTTGCTAGGGGGCGAGCAGTACTTC
CASRSLLGGEQYF
>TRBJ2-5|TRBV4-3|-|many
TGCGCCAGCAGCCAAGACCCGGGTTTGGAGACCCAGTACTTC
CASSQDPGLETQYF
>TRBJ1-3|TRBV9|TRBD1|few
TGTGCCAGCAGCGTAGTTGACAGGGGAACCTCTGGAAACACCATATATTTT
CASSVVDRGTSGNTIYF
>TRBJ2-7|TRBV5-1|-|-
TGCGCCAGCAGCTTGGACAGAACCTACGAGCAGTACTTC
CASSLDRTYEQYF
>TRBJ1-6|TRBV4-2|-|many
TGTGCCAGCAGCCAAGAAGTTCGATCACCCCTCCACTTT
CASSQEVRSPLHF
>TRBJ1-3|TRBV15|-|many
TGTGCCACCAGCAGAGATGGGAGTACGGGGCCTGGAAACACCATATATTTT
CATSRDGSTGPGNTIYF
>TRBJ2-2|TRBV30|TRBD1|many
TGTGCCTGGAGTGTATTTGACAGGGACACCGGGGAGCTGTTTTTT
CAWSVFDRDTGELFF
>TRBJ1-2|TRBV2|-|few
TGTGCCAGCAGTGATTCGTCCGAGGCATTTTCGGGCTACACCTTC
CASSDSSEAFSGYTF
>TRBJ2-7|TRBV28|TRBD1|many
TGTGCCAGCAGTCGACCGAAAGACAGGGGGTCTAGCTACGAGCAGTACTTC
CASSRPKDRGSSYEQYF
>TRBJ2-1|TRBV5-1|-|many
TGCGCCAGCAGCCCCGCCGGGCAAACCTACAATGAGCAGTTCTTC
CASSPAGQTYNEQFF
>TRBJ2-6|TRBV20-1|-|many
TGCAGTGCTAGCCCCAGGGTTTCCAACTCTGGGGCCAACGTCCTGACTTTC
CSASPRVSNSGANVLTF
>TRBJ1-1|TRBV6-2/TRBV6-3|-|many
TGTGCCAGCAGTCAACGGGGGGTGGACACTGAAGCTTTCTTT
CASSQRGVDTEAFF
>TRBJ2-1|TRBV28|TRBD2|many
TGTGCCAGCCCGCCCAGTGGACTAGCGGGAGGCAATGAGCAGTTCTTC
CASPPSGLAGGNEQFF
>TRBJ2-1|TRBV5-1|TRBD2|many
TGCGCCAGCAGCCTAGGGGTAGCGGGAGCGTTAAATGAGCAGTTCTTC
CASSLGVAGALNEQFF
>TRBJ2-2|TRBV5-4|TRBD2|few
TGTGCCAGCAGCTTGGTGGGTCTAGCGGGTACCGGGGAGCTGTTTTTT
CASSLVGLAGTGELFF
>TRBJ2-7|TRBV4-2|TRBD1|many
TGTGCCAGCAGCCAAGGCCAGGGGGACTACGAGCAGTACTTC
CASSQGQGDYEQYF
>TRBJ1-4|TRBV2|-|many
TGTGCCAGCAGTGCTAACTCAGGGCGGGGGATGAAGAAACTGTTTTTT
CASSANSGRGMKKLFF
>TRBJ2-7|TRBV3-1|TRBD2|many
TGTGCCAGCAGCCCGGGACTAGCCCTCTACGAGCAGTACTTC
CASSPGLALYEQYF
>TRBJ1-6|TRBV12-3/TRBV12-4|-|many
TGTGCCAGCAGTCAGGGGTCACCCCTCCACTTT
CASSQGSPLHF
>TRBJ1-1|TRBV7-2|TRBD1|many
TGTGCCAGCAGCTTGACAGGGGGGGGTAACACTGAAGCTTTCTTT
CASSLTGGGNTEAFF
>TRBJ2-2|TRBV7-3|-|few
TGTGCCAGCAGCCCTACAAGGGCCAGGGAGCCGTTTTTT
CASSPTRAREPFF